The clone carrying this TCR beta chain came up once. This entry comes from a study of control samples from healthy donors and cancer patients. Sequenced by immunoSEQ multiplex PCR; TCRdb stores in-frame clones only, minus some. The data hold fewer than 85,000 clones, with around 94% observed a single time. The germline gives CDR1 MDHEN, CDR2 SYDVKM. CDR3 length equals 13 residues. V lost 3 bases and J 4 bases, leaving 9 bases between the germline ends. Sequenced material: blood. This clonotype was sampled from a woman in her fifties or sixties in good health. V and J are TRBV28 and TRBJ1-2; the D is unclear. The CDR3 sequence is CASSFTVSYGYTF. The CDR3 DNA reads TGTGCCAGCAGTTTTACGGTGAGCTATGGCTACACCTTC.